Below, one TCR beta chain is given with its context. The specificity of this receptor is unknown. No much larger clone is present one base from it, and per-base qualities are unavailable. The data stem from a study of blood T cell repertoires in COVID-19 (dated by TCRdb to about 2020). Regarding the study in general: The collaborator samples originated in the United States, Italy and Spain and spanned the acute and convalescent phases of COVID-19. The sample metadata nearly always contained a de-identified subject ID, COVID-19 status, age in years and sex. Deeply sampled blood TCRbeta repertoires from subjects exposed to, actively infected with, or recovered from COVID-19 were included in the dataset. The material from the prospective study consisted of cDNA or gDNA derived from T cells, B-cell-depleted T cells, or PBMCs. A freely available public database, intended as a resource for researchers studying the immune response to SARS-CoV-2, is where the repertoires were released. Where available, HLA class I and class II types were taken from metadata supplied by the sample provider and were not determined by assay-based typing. Samples came from the ongoing ImmuneRACE study (first 160 participants) plus 1,254 subjects from 6 global collaborators. The full study reports these points: The quantity of clinical and demographic metadata differed by source and by participant and was supplied without curation.

The CDR3, from cysteine to phenylalanine, totals 15 residues. Left in the record is the CDR3 DNA by itself, 45 bases read in frame from the first base. Trimmed from V: 4 bases; trimmed from J: 5 bases; junction bases lacking a gene match: 11. Per the germline V gene, SGDLS is the CDR1 and YYNGEE is the CDR2. The immunoSEQ Assay, a bias-controlled multiplex PCR, was used to amplify TCRbeta CDR3 regions from genomic DNA. Turning to the authors' computational methods: Nucleated cell counts per sample were estimated from amplification of reference gene primers within the assay. To quantify the absolute abundance of each unique TCRbeta CDR3 rearrangement, sequence reads were collapsed and filtered. For each sample, productive Simpson clonality was calculated by taking the square root of Simpson's diversity index across productive rearrangements. TCRdb provides this immuneACCESS table in a form limited to in-frame rearrangements. Some clones are lacking; in checked studies, under half of them reflect an unresolved V gene, and why the rest are absent is not known. V and J calls and clone size are copied from that table; D and trimming were computed from the DNA. In this sample the table shows some 330,000 clones, approximately 89% of which occur a single time. More than 5% of the sample is in the top ten clones.

Enrolling through a virtual design, the prospective study's participants ranged in age from roughly 18 to 95 years and lived across roughly 23 United States geographic areas. In the prospective study, participants were assigned to cohorts based on the clinical history participants reported in a screening survey and a study questionnaire. For ImmuneRACE Cohort 3, a participant was defined as recovered based on two consecutive negative NP/OP PCR tests, clearance by a healthcare professional, or resolution of symptoms. In the prospective study, mobile phlebotomists collected whole blood, serum and a nasopharyngeal or oropharyngeal swab from each participant. Over an approximately two-month period, participants in the prospective study had the option of providing additional blood draws and questionnaires. Prospective study blood samples were shipped either frozen or at room temperature before DNA extraction.

The sequenced material came from PBMCs or T cells enriched from blood (not recorded which). Recombination connected TRBV9 to TRBJ2-5, and TRBD2 aligns with 7 junction nucleotides. This sequence originates from a man aged 25-45 years who had recovered from COVID-19. The base sequence is TGTGCCAGCAGCCGAGACGGACTAGTCGGGGAGACCCAGTACTTC. Translated, it reads CASSRDGLVGETQYF.